A single T cell receptor beta chain is shown here with its context. The target antigen is unknown. V was shortened by 2 bases and J by 3 bases, with 7 bases between the two germline ends. The CDR3 contains 13 residues. Assay used: immunoSEQ multiplex PCR; TCRdb lists only in-frame clones, some missing. The sample yields around 130,000 clones, 80% to 90% seen once. This specimen comes from a study of T cell responses to AZD1222 COVID-19 vaccine. Study-wide background: Second-dose recipients at about 4 or about 12 weeks were treated as one pooled group.

General study points: In a largely white British group with more females than males, clonal diversity was possibly underestimated. Just six AZD1222 recipients tested seropositive at baseline.

V and J are TRBV12-3 or TRBV12-4 and TRBJ2-5; D possibly uses TRBD1 or TRBD2 (5 bases each). The origin of this receptor is an adult in good health. Source: peripheral blood, taken on day 0 of AZD1222 vaccination. CDR3 in DNA: TGTGCCAGCAGTTTAAGGGACGAAGAGACCCAGTACTTC. This translates into CASSLRDEETQYF.